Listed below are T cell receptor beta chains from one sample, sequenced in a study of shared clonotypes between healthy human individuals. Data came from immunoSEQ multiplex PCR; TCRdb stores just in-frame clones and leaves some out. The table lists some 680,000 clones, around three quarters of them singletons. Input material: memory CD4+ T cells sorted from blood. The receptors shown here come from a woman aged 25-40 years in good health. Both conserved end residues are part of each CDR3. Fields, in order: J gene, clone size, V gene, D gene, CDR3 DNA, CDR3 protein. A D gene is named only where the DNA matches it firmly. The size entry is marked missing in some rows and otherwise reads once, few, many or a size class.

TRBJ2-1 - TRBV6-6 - TGTGCCAGCAGTTACGACGGCTCGTCGGGCAATGAGCAGTTCTTC CASSYDGSSGNEQFF
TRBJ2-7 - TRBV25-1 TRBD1 TGTGCCAGCAGTGACACCAACGGACAGGGGGCTGTGTACGAGCAGTACTTC CASSDTNGQGAVYEQYF
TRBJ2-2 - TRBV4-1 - TGCGCCAGCAGCCTGCACGGTAACACCGGGGAGCTGTTTTTT CASSLHGNTGELFF
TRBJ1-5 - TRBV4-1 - TGCGCCAGCAGCCAACTTGGCCTCATCAATCAGCCCCAGCATTTT CASSQLGLINQPQHF
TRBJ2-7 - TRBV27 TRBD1 TGTGCCAGCAGTACAAGACTCGGACAGGGGAGGATCGCCTACGAGCAGTACTTC CASSTRLGQGRIAYEQYF
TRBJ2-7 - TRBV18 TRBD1 TGTGCCAGCTCACCAGCGGGACAGGGACTGGGGGGCGAGCAGTACTTC CASSPAGQGLGGEQYF
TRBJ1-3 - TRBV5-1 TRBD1 TGCGCCAGCAGCCCCGGGACAGGGAACTCCGGAAACACCATATATTTT CASSPGTGNSGNTIYF
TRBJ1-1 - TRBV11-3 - TGTGCCAGCAGCTTAGAGGAAACCACTGAAGCTTTCTTT CASSLEETTEAFF
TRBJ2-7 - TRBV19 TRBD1 TGTGCCAGTAGCCCTTCGGGACAGGGCGGGACAGGGCAGTACTTC CASSPSGQGGTGQYF
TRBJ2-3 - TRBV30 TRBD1 TGTGCCTGGAGTAGAGGGACAGTAGAGACAGATACGCAGTATTTT CAWSRGTVETDTQYF
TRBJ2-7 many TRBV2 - TGTGCCTCCAATCCCCCGGCTCGGTACGAGCAGTACTTC CASNPPARYEQYF
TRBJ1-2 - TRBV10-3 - TGTGCCATCAGTGGTGCTTACGGCTACACCTTC CAISGAYGYTF
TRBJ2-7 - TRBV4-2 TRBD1 TGTGCCAGCAGCCGACGAGACAGGGGAGAAGACGAGCAGTACTTC CASSRRDRGEDEQYF
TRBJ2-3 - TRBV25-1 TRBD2 TGTGCCTTGGGACTAGCGGGCACAGATACGCAGTATTTT CALGLAGTDTQYF
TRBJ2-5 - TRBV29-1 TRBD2 TGCAGCGTTGACTCCGGGACTACCGAGACCCAGTACTTC CSVDSGTTETQYF
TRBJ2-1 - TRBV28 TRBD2 TGTGCCAGCAGTTTTTCGGCGGGAGCTATCCTGGGGCAGTTCTTC CASSFSAGAILGQFF
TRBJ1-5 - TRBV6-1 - TGTGCCAGCATTGACGAGGGTTATCAGCCCCAGCATTTT CASIDEGYQPQHF
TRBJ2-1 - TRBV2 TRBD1 TGTGCCAGCAGTGAGGCGACAGGGCGAGGGCTTAACAATGAGCAGTTCTTC CASSEATGRGLNNEQFF
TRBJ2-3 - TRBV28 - TGTGCCAGCAGACCGGGACCGCACACAGATACGCAGTATTTT CASRPGPHTDTQYF
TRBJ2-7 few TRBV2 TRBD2 TGTGCCAGCAAAAAGCGGGAGATCGAAGAGCAGTACTTC CASKKREIEEQYF
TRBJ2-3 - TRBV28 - TGTGCCAGCAGTTCCACCCGACTAGAAGGAGGGGATACGCAGTATTTT CASSSTRLEGGDTQYF
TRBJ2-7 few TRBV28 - TGTGCCAGCAGTCCTCGCTACGAGCAGTACTTC CASSPRYEQYF
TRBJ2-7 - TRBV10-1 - TGCGCCAGCAGTGGGAACAGGGACGGGACCTACGAGCAGTACTTC CASSGNRDGTYEQYF
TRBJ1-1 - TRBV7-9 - TGTGCCAGCAGCGGACACACCAACACTGAAGCTTTCTTT CASSGHTNTEAFF
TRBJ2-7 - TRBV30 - TGTGCCTGGAGACAACCCCCGAAATACGAGCAGTACTTC CAWRQPPKYEQYF
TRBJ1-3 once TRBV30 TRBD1 TGTGCCTGGATAGACAGGGGATACACCATATATTTT CAWIDRGYTIYF
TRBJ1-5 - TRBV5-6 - TGTGCCAGCAGCTTGGCTAGGTCCGTCAGGGAGGCCAATCAGCCCCAGCATTTT CASSLARSVREANQPQHF
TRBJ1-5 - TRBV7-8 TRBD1 TGTGCCAGCAGCCCTGGACAGGGGAGCGCTATCCGCAATCAGCCCCAGCATTTT CASSPGQGSAIRNQPQHF
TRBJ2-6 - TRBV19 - TGTGCCAGTAGTATTCTCTCGGGCTCTGGGGCCAACGTCCTGACTTTC CASSILSGSGANVLTF